Included here is one TCR beta chain sequence, with context. These data are taken from a study of control samples from healthy donors and cancer patients. This table comes from immunoSEQ multiplex PCR, and its TCRdb copy is limited to in-frame clones, with some not included. The sample carries approximately 140,000 clones, 91% recorded once. V was clipped by 4 bases and J by 7 bases; unmatched bases: 5. CDR1 is SGHNT and CDR2 is YYREEE in the germline V gene (reference sequence). The CDR3 sequence is 14 residues long. The TCR comes from a man between 18 and 29 years old in good health. Sequencing was done on a sample of blood. V and J are TRBV5-4 and TRBJ1-6; 7 positions match TRBD1. Written as DNA, the CDR3 is TGTGCCAGCAGCCTCCGGGACAGAAATTCACCCCTCCACTTT. Amino acids: CASSLRDRNSPLHF.